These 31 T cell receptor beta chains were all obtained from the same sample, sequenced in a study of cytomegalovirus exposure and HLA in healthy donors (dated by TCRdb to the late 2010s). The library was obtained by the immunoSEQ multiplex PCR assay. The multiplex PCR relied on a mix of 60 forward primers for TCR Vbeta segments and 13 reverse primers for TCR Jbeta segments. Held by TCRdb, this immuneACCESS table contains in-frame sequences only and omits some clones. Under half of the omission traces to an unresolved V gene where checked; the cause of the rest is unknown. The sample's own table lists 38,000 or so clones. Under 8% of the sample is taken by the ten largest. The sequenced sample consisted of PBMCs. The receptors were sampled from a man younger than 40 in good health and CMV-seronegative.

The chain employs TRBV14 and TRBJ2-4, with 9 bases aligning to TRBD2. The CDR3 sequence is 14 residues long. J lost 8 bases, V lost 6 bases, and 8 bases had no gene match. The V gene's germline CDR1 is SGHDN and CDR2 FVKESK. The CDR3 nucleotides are TGTGCCAGCAGGCCCAGCGGGGGGCCCCACATTCAGTACTTC. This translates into CASRPSGGPHIQYF. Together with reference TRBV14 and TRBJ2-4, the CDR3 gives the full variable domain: EAGVTQFPSHSVIEKGQTVTLRCDPISGHDNLYWYRRVMGKEIKFLLHFVKESKQDESGMPNNRFLAERTGGTYSTLKVQPAELEDSGVYFCASRPSGGPHIQYFGAGTRLSVL.

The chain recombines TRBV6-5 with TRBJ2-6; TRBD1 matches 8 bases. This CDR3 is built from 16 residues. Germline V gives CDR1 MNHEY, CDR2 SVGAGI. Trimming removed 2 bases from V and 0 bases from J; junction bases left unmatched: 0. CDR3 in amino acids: CASSYTGGSGANVLTF. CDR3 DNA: TGTGCCAGCAGTTACACAGGGGGCTCTGGGGCCAACGTCCTGACTTTC.

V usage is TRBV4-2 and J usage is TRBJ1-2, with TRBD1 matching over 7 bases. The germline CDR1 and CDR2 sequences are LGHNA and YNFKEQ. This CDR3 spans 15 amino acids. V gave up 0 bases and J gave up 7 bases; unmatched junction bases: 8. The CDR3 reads CASSQDLAGGFGYTF. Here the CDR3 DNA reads TGTGCCAGCAGCCAAGATCTGGCAGGGGGATTTGGCTACACCTTC.

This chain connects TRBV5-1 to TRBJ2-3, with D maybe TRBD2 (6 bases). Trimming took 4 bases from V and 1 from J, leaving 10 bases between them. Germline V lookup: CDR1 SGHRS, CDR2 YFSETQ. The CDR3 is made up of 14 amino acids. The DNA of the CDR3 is TGCGCCAGCAGCCCGGGACTGGGCACAGATACGCAGTATTTT. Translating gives CASSPGLGTDTQYF.

Here the CDR3 DNA reads TGTGCCACCAGCAGTCCGGGACAGGGTTACGAGCAGTACTTC. Translated, it gives CATSSPGQGYEQYF. This sequence joins TRBV15 and TRBJ2-7; TRBD1 aligns across 9 bases. This CDR3 spans 14 amino acids. The trim removed 3 bases at V and 4 bases at J, leaving 4 bases unmatched. Germline V gene lookup returns CDR1 LNHNV and CDR2 YYDKDF (reference sequence).

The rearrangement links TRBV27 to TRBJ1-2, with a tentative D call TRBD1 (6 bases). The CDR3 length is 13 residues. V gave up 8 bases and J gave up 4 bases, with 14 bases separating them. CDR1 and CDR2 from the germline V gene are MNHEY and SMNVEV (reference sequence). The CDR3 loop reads CASRPGQTYGYTF. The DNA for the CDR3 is TGTGCCAGCCGCCCCGGACAGACCTATGGCTACACCTTC.

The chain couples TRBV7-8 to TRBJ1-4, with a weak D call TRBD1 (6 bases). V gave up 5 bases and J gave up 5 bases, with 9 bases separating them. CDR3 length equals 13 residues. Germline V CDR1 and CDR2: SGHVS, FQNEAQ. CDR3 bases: TGTGCCAGCAGCCGGGACACAAATGAAAAACTGTTTTTT. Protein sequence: CASSRDTNEKLFF. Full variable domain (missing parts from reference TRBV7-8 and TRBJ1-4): GAGVSQSPRYKVAKRGQDVALRCDPISGHVSLFWYQQALGQGPEFLTYFQNEAQLDKSGLPSDRFFAERPEGSVSTLKIQRTQQEDSAVYLCASSRDTNEKLFFGSGTQLSVL.

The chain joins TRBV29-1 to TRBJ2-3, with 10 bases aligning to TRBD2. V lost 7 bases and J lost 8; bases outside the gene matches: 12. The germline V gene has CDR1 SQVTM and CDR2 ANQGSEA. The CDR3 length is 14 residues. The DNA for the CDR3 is TGCAGCGCTACTCCTAGCGGGGGTCCAATTACGCAGTATTTT. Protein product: CSATPSGGPITQYF.

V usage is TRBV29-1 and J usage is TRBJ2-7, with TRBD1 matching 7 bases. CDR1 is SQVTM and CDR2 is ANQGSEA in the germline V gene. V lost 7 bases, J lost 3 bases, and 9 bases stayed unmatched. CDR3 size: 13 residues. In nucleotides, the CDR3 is TGCAGCGCAACCGGGACAGCAGTCTACGAGCAGTACTTC. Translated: CSATGTAVYEQYF.

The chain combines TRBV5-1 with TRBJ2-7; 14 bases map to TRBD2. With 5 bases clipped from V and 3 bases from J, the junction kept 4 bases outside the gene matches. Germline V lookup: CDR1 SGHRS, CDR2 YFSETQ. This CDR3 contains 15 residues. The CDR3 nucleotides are TGCGCCAGCAGTTGGACTAGCGGGAGGTACTACGAGCAGTACTTC. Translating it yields CASSWTSGRYYEQYF.

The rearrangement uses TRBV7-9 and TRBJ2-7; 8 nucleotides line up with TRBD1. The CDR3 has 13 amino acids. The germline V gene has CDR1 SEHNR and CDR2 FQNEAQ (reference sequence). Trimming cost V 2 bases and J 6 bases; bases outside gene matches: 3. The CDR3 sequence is CASSLPGGGEQYF. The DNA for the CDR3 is TGTGCCAGCAGCTTACCAGGGGGCGGCGAGCAGTACTTC.

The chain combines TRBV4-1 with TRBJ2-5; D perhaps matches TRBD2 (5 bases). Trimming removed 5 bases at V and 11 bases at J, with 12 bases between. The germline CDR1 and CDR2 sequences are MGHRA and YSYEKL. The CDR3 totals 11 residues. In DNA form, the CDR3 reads TGCGCCAGCAGCGATACGGGGTCTCAGTACTTC. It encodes CASSDTGSQYF.

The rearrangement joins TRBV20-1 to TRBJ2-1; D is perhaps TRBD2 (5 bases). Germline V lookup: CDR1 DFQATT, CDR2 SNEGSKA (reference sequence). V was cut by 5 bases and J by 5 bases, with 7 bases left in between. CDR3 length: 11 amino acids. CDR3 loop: CSALANNEQFF. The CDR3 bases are TGCAGTGCTTTAGCGAACAATGAGCAGTTCTTC.

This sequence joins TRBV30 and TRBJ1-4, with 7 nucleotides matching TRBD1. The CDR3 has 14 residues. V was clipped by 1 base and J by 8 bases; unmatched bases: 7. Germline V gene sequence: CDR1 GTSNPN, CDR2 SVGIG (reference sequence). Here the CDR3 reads CAWSEGAGVEKLFF. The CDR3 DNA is TGTGCCTGGAGTGAGGGGGCAGGGGTGGAAAAACTGTTTTTT.

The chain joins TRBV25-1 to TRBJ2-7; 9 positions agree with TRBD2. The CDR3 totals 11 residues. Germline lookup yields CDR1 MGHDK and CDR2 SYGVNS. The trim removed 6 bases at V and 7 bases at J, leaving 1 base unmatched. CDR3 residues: CASRAGGEQYF. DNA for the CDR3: TGTGCCAGCAGGGCGGGGGGGGAGCAGTACTTC.

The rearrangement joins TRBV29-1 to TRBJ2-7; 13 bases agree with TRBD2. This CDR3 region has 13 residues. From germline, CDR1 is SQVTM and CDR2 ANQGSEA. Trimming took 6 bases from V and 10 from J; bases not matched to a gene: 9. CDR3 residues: CSVLGLAGVPQYF. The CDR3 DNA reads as TGCAGCGTCCTCGGACTAGCGGGAGTTCCTCAGTACTTC.

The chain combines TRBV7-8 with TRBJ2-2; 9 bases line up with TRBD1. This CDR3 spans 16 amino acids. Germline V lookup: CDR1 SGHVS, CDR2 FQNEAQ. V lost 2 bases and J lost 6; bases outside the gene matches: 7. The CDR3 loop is CASSLTGQGRAGELFF. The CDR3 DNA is TGTGCCAGCAGCTTAACGGGACAGGGACGCGCCGGGGAGCTGTTTTTT.

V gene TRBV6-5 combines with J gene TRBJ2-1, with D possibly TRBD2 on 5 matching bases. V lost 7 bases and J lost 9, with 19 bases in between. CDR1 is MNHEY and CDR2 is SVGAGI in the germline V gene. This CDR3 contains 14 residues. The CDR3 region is CASKRSSGSGEQFF. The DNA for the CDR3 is TGTGCCAGCAAGCGTTCCTCGGGGTCGGGTGAGCAGTTCTTC.

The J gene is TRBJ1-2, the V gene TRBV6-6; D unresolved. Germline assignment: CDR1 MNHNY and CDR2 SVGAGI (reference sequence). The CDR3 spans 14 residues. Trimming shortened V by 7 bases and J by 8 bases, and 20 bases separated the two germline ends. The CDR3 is CASTPPGREFGYTF. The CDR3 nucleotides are TGTGCCAGCACCCCGCCCGGGAGGGAGTTCGGCTACACCTTC.

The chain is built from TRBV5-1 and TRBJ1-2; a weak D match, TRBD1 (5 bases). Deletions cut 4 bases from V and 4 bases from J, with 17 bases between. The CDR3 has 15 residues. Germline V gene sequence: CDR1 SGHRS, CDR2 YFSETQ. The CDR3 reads CASSPEGKGPYGYTF. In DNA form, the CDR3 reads TGCGCCAGCAGCCCGGAAGGGAAGGGGCCCTATGGCTACACCTTC.

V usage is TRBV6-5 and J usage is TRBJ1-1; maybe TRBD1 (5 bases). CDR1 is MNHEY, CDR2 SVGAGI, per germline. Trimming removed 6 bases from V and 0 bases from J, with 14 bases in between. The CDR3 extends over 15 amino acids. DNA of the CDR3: TGTGCCAGCAGGGGTAGAAGGGGAATGAACACTGAAGCTTTCTTT. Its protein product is CASRGRRGMNTEAFF.

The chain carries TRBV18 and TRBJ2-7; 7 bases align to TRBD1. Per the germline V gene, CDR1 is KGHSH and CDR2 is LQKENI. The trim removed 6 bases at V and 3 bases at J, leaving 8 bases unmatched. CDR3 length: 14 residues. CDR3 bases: TGTGCCAGCTCGTTACAGGGGCTTGGCTACGAGCAGTACTTC. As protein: CASSLQGLGYEQYF.

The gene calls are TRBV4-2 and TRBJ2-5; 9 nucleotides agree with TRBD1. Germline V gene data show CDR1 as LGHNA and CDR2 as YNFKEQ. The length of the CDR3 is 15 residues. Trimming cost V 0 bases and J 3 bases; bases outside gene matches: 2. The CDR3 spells CASSQEGQGKETQYF. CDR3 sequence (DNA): TGTGCCAGCAGCCAAGAGGGACAGGGTAAAGAGACCCAGTACTTC.

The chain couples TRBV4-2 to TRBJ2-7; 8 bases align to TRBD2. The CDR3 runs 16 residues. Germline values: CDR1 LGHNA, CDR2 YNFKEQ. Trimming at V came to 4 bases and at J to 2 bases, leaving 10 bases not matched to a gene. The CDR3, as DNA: TGTGCCAGCAGCCGAGAACTAGCGGTTTTTCCCTACGAGCAGTACTTC. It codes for CASSRELAVFPYEQYF.

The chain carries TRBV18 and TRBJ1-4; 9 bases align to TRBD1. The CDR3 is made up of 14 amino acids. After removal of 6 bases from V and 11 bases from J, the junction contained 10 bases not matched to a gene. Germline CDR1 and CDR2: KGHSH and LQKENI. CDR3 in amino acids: CASSLGQGLGKLFF. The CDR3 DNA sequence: TGTGCCAGCTCCCTGGGACAGGGCCTTGGGAAACTGTTTTTT.

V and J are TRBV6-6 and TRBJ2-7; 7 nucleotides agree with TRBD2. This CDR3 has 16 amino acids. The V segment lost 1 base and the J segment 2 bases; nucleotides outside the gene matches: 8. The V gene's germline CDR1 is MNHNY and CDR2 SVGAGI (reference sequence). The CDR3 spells CASSYFTAGSPYEQYF. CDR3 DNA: TGTGCCAGCAGTTACTTTACAGCGGGGTCGCCCTACGAGCAGTACTTC.

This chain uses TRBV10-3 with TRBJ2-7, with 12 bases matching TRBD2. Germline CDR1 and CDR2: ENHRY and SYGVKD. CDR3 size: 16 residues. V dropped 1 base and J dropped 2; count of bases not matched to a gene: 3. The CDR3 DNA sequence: TGTGCCATCAGTGAGTTGGCTAGCGGGAGGGCCTACGAGCAGTACTTC. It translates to CAISELASGRAYEQYF.

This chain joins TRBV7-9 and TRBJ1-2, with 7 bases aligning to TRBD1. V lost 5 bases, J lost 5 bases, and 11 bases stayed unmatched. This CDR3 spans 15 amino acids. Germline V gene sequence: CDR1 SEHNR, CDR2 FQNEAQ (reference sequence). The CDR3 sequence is CASSRGDSNRYGYTF. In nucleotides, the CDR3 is TGTGCCAGCAGCCGAGGGGACAGCAACAGATATGGCTACACCTTC.

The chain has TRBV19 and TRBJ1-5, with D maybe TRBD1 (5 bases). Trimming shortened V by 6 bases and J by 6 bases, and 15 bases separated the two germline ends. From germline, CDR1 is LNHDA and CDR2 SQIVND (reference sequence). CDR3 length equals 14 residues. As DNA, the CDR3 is TGTGCCAGTAGGCAGGCAGGGTTTTCTCAGCCCCAGCATTTT. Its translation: CASRQAGFSQPQHF.

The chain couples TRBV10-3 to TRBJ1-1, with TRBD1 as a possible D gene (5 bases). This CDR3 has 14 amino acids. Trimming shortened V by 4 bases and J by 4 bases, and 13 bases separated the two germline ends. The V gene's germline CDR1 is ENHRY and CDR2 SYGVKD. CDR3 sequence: CAISGPQGATEAFF. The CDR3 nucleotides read TGTGCCATCAGTGGCCCTCAGGGTGCCACTGAAGCTTTCTTT.

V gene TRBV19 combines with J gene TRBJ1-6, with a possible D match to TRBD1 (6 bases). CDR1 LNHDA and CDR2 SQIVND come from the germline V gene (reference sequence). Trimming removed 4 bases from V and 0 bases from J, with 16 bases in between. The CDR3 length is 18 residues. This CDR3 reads CASSKDPGHSSYNSPLHF. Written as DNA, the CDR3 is TGTGCCAGTAGTAAGGACCCGGGACACAGCTCCTATAATTCACCCCTCCACTTT.